This T cell receptor beta chain was obtained from a study of Ad26.COV2.S vaccination and SARS-CoV-2 variants. Treatment here: roughly 19 received Ad26.COV2.S at low or high dose, single or two shots; about 5 received placebo; per-sample allocation not given. Samples were taken on day 63 after the first vaccine or placebo injection. TCRdb keeps only in-frame clones here, not all; method: immunoSEQ multiplex PCR. The sample shows some 520,000 clones, 87% of them seen only once. Per the germline V gene, CDR1 is LNHDA and CDR2 is SQIVND (reference sequence). The CDR3 loop spans 13 amino acids. Trimming shortened V by 3 bases and J by 6 bases, and 11 bases separated the two germline ends.

The receptor comes from a person aged 18-65 years who received the Ad26.COV2.S COVID-19 vaccine or a placebo. Specimen: peripheral blood, collected in a trial of Ad26.COV2.S vaccine versus placebo. The V gene is TRBV19, the J gene TRBJ1-2, with TRBD1 as a possible D gene (6 bases). The CDR3 coding sequence is TGTGCCAGTAGTATGGGGGGCTTCGATGGCTACACCTTC. As protein: CASSMGGFDGYTF.